The 18 T cell receptor beta chains below were found in one sample sequenced in a study of cytomegalovirus exposure and HLA in healthy donors. Use of 60 Vbeta and 13 Jbeta primers characterized the PCR. Some clones are missing from TCRdb's copy, which holds only in-frame ones; the method was immunoSEQ multiplex PCR. The table shows 150,000 to 200,000 clones, with roughly 85% occurring only once. The source material was PBMCs. Receptors originate from a man between 18 and 35 years old in good health and CMV-seropositive.

Only a few counts were recorded for this clone. The chain couples TRBV4-1 to TRBJ1-1, with 8 bases aligning to TRBD1. V lost 4 bases and J lost 3; bases outside the gene matches: 4. Germline V lookup: CDR1 MGHRA, CDR2 YSYEKL. This CDR3 is built from 14 residues. The CDR3 here is CASSPTGADTEAFF. The CDR3, as DNA: TGCGCCAGCAGCCCGACAGGGGCTGACACTGAAGCTTTCTTT.

The CDR3 DNA reads TGTGCCAGCAGCTTGGGGGCACAGGGCAATGAGCAGTTCTTC. Protein: CASSLGAQGNEQFF. J is TRBJ2-1 and V is TRBV13; a weak D match, TRBD1 (6 bases). Germline V gene data show CDR1 as PRHDT and CDR2 as FYEKMQ (reference sequence). CDR3 length: 14 residues. The V and J ends lost 3 bases and 6 bases respectively, with 12 bases between them.

The CDR3 protein is CASSAGQGYSAIDEAFF. The CDR3 nucleotides are TGTGCCAGCAGCGCCGGACAGGGCTACTCTGCCATCGACGAAGCTTTCTTT. The rearrangement uses TRBV9 and TRBJ1-1; TRBD1 matches at 8 bases. There are 17 residues in the CDR3. Germline CDR1 reads SGDLS; CDR2 reads YYNGEE. J gave up 8 bases and V 3 bases, and 18 bases lay outside the gene matches.

The chain employs TRBV6-5 and TRBJ1-1; a weak D match, TRBD1 (6 bases). This CDR3 contains 13 residues. Germline CDR1 MNHEY, CDR2 SVGAGI. V was clipped by 2 bases and J by 5 bases, with 9 bases between them. CDR3 in DNA: TGTGCCAGCAGTTACCGCAGGGGTACTGAAGCTTTCTTT. It specifies CASSYRRGTEAFF.

This clone was counted once. The J gene is TRBJ2-2, the V gene TRBV7-2; no firm D call. The CDR3 loop spans 15 amino acids. V was cut by 5 bases and J by 5 bases, with 15 bases left in between. Germline V lookup: CDR1 SGHTA, CDR2 FQGNSA. Here the CDR3 DNA reads TGTGCCAGCAGCAACGGCCAGCCTAGTACCGGGGAGCTGTTTTTT. Its translation is CASSNGQPSTGELFF.

Points on this clone: At the DNA level, this CDR3 is encoded by other sequences in the same sample as well. The chain employs TRBV5-6 and TRBJ1-1; D is unresolved. Germline V gene lookup returns CDR1 SGHDT and CDR2 YYEEEE. Trimming took off 4 bases at V and 6 bases at J, with 7 bases between the two ends. This CDR3 has 11 amino acids. The CDR3 spells CASSQMSEAFF. In DNA, the CDR3 is TGTGCCAGCAGCCAGATGTCTGAAGCTTTCTTT.

V usage is TRBV5-4 and J usage is TRBJ1-2; 10 bases match TRBD1. The germline gives CDR1 SGHNT, CDR2 YYREEE (reference sequence). This CDR3 contains 14 residues. Losses at the gene ends were 4 bases for V and 6 bases for J; bases not matched to a gene: 6. CDR3: CASSTEGQGNGYTF. The CDR3 DNA sequence: TGTGCCAGCAGCACGGAGGGACAGGGGAATGGCTACACCTTC. The variable domain in full, with the rest retrieved from reference TRBV5-4 and TRBJ1-2, is ETGVTQSPTHLIKTRGQQVTLRCSSQSGHNTVSWYQQALGQGPQFIFQYYREEENGRGNFPPRFSGLQFPNYSSELNVNALELDDSALYLCASSTEGQGNGYTFGSGTRLTVV.

The gene calls are TRBV5-6 and TRBJ1-5; TRBD1 matches 7 bases. The V segment lost 3 bases and the J segment 3 bases; nucleotides outside the gene matches: 3. CDR3 length equals 14 residues. Germline CDR1 is SGHDT and CDR2 is YYEEEE. The DNA of the CDR3 is TGTGCCAGCAGCTACGGACAGGTCAATCAGCCCCAGCATTTT. Its protein product is CASSYGQVNQPQHF.

This clone was observed a single time. CDR3 in amino acids: CASSQGMGQGGEKLFF. The CDR3 DNA follows: TGCGCCAGCAGCCAAGGTATGGGGCAGGGCGGTGAAAAACTGTTTTTT. V usage is TRBV4-3 and J usage is TRBJ1-4; D is possibly TRBD1 (5 bases). CDR3 length: 16 residues. V gave up 1 base and J gave up 7 bases, with 16 bases separating them. Germline assignment: CDR1 LGHNA and CDR2 YSLEER.

The chain couples TRBV16 to TRBJ1-2, with TRBD1 matching over 11 bases. The V and J ends lost 1 base and 8 bases, in that order; junction bases with no gene match: 6. Per germline, CDR1 KGHSY and CDR2 FQNENV. The CDR3 is 15 residues long. CDR3 nucleotides: TGTGCCAGCAGCCAATTTACGGACAGGGGGCAAGGCTACACCTTC. It translates to CASSQFTDRGQGYTF.

This chain connects TRBV7-9 to TRBJ1-6, with 7 nucleotides matching TRBD1. CDR3 length: 15 amino acids. The ends lost 5 bases at V and 7 bases at J; junction bases unmatched: 8. Germline CDR1 SEHNR, CDR2 FQNEAQ (reference sequence). The CDR3 is CASSHAGQVNSPLHF. In DNA, the CDR3 is TGTGCCAGCAGCCACGCTGGACAGGTAAATTCACCCCTCCACTTT.

The CDR3 nucleotides are TGTGCCACCAGCAGAGGGGTTTCGGACAGGGGGGACACTGAAGCTTTCTTT. This translates into CATSRGVSDRGDTEAFF. V and J are TRBV15 and TRBJ1-1; 10 nucleotides agree with TRBD1. The junction had 8 bases not matched to a gene; V was cut back by 1 base and J by 3 bases. The CDR3 runs 17 residues. Germline V CDR1 and CDR2: LNHNV, YYDKDF (reference sequence).

This clone came up a few times. The chain joins TRBV10-3 to TRBJ2-5; D call uncertain. Per germline, CDR1 ENHRY and CDR2 SYGVKD. This CDR3 contains 12 residues. Trimming cost V 5 bases and J 2 bases, with 6 bases left between them. CDR3 in amino acids: CAISKRQETQYF. CDR3 coding DNA: TGTGCCATCAGTAAGAGGCAAGAGACCCAGTACTTC.

As concerns this clone: The junction differs from germline at one of its ends, possibly a read error. The sample carries other DNA sequences with the same CDR3. V gene TRBV4-2 combines with J gene TRBJ2-3, with D maybe TRBD2 (5 bases). The V gene's germline CDR1 is LGHNA and CDR2 YNFKEQ. This CDR3 is 18 amino acids long. In nucleotides, the CDR3 is TGTGCCAGTAGCCAGATCTCTTATGAGGGTCTTCTTACGGATACGCAGTATTTT. Its protein product is CASSQISYEGLLTDTQYF.

This clone has a handful of counts. The rearrangement uses TRBV10-3 and TRBJ2-7, with 7 bases that match TRBD2. The CDR3 covers 15 residues. CDR1 is ENHRY and CDR2 is SYGVKD in the germline V gene. With V trimmed by 6 bases and J by 5 bases, 13 bases remained unmatched. The CDR3 here is CAISTYEAGDHEQYF. As DNA, the CDR3 is TGTGCCATCAGCACCTATGAGGCGGGGGACCACGAGCAGTACTTC.

The rearrangement uses TRBV7-8 and TRBJ1-1; D is possibly TRBD1 (6 bases). Germline CDR1 reads SGHVS; CDR2 reads FQNEAQ. The V end lost 1 base, the J end lost 6 bases, and 12 bases lay between the germline ends. The CDR3 totals 14 residues. The CDR3 here is CASSLDRVGAEAFF. DNA of the CDR3: TGTGCCAGCAGCTTAGACAGGGTGGGAGCTGAAGCTTTCTTT.

A note on this clone: Within the sample, other DNA sequences also encode this same CDR3. The chain recombines TRBV18 with TRBJ2-7; TRBD2 agrees at 11 bases. Germline V gives CDR1 KGHSH, CDR2 LQKENI. Trimming took 4 bases from V and 7 from J; bases not matched to a gene: 9. This CDR3 is 15 amino acids long. The CDR3 loop reads CASSQSTSGDYEQYF. CDR3 coding DNA: TGTGCCAGCTCACAATCGACTAGCGGGGACTATGAGCAGTACTTC.

The chain is built from TRBV7-2 and TRBJ2-7; 8 bases map to TRBD2. The CDR3 runs to 17 residues. Looked up from germline, CDR1 is SGHTA and CDR2 is FQGNSA. The junction had 18 bases not matched to a gene; V was cut back by 5 bases and J by 6 bases. CDR3 sequence reads: CASSTFSGTRGLREQYF. As DNA, the CDR3 is TGTGCCAGCAGCACATTCTCCGGGACTAGGGGATTACGCGAGCAGTACTTC.